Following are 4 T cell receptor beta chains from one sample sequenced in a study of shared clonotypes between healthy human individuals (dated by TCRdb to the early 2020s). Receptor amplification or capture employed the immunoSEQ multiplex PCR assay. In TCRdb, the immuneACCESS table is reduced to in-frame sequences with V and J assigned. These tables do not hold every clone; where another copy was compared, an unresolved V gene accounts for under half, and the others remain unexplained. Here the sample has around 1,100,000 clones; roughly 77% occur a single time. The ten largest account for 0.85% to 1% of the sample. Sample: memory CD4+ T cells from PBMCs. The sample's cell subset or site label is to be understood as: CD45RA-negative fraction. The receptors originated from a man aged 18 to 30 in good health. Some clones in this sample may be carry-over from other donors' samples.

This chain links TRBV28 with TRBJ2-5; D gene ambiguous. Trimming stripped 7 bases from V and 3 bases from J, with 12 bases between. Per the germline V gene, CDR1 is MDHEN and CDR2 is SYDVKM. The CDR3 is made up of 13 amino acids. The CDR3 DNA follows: TGTGCCAGCACCACGCCCGTGAAAGAGACCCAGTACTTC. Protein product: CASTTPVKETQYF.

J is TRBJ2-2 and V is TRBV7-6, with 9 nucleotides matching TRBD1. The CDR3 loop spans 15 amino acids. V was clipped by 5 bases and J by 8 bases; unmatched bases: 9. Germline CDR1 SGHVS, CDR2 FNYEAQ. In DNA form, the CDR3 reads TGTGCCAGCAGCCGACGCGGGACAGGGACTGGGGAGCTGTTTTTT. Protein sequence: CASSRRGTGTGELFF. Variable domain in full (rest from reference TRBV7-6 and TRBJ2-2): GAGVSQSPRYKVTKRGQDVALRCDPISGHVSLYWYRQALGQGPEFLTYFNYEAQQDKSGLPNDRFSAERPEGSISTLTIQRTEQRDSAMYRCASSRRGTGTGELFFGEGSRLTVL.

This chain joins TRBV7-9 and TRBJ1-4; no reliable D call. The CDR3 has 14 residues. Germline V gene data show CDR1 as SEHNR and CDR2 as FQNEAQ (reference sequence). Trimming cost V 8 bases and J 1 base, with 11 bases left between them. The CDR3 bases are TGTGCCAGCGGCGGTAGTGGAACTAATGAAAAACTGTTTTTT. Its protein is CASGGSGTNEKLFF.

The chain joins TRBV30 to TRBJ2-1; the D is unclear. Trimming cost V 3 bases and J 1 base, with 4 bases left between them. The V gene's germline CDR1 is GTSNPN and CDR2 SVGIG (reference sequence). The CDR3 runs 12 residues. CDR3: CAWRISYNEQFF. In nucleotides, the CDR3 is TGTGCCTGGAGGATTTCCTACAATGAGCAGTTCTTC.